A selection of T cell receptor beta chains follows, all from one sample in a study of blood T cell repertoires in COVID-19. Assay used: immunoSEQ multiplex PCR; TCRdb lists only in-frame clones, some missing. The sample lists under 200,000 clones; 80% to 90% were seen once. The sequencing input was peripheral blood. The source is a man aged 55 to 69 with acute or convalescent COVID-19. CDR3s include the opening cysteine and the closing phenylalanine or tryptophan. The order of the fields is CDR3 protein, CDR3 DNA, D gene, clone size, V gene, J gene. A D gene is named only where the DNA matches it firmly. Only part of the rows carry a size: once, few, many, or a class if the clone is expanded.

CSVASPYEQYF	TGCAGCGTTGCGTCCCCCTACGAGCAGTACTTC	NA	once	TRBV29-1	TRBJ2-7
CASRPPGLDAGELFF	TGTGCCAGCAGGCCTCCGGGACTAGATGCCGGGGAGCTGTTTTTT	TRBD2	NA	TRBV6-5	TRBJ2-2
CASMGRRETQYF	TGTGCCAGCATGGGCAGGAGGGAGACCCAGTACTTC	NA	NA	TRBV27	TRBJ2-5
CASSQPCGLYNEQFF	TGCGCCAGCAGTCAGCCTTGTGGCCTCTACAATGAGCAGTTCTTC	NA	NA	TRBV23-1	TRBJ2-1
CASSPGTRGFGVGTQYF	TGTGCCAGCAGCCCCGGGACTAGGGGATTTGGCGTCGGGACCCAGTACTTC	TRBD2	few	TRBV7-3	TRBJ2-5
CASSPDPVLSYEQYF	TGTGCCAGCAGCCCCGATCCAGTCCTCTCCTACGAGCAGTACTTC	NA	once	TRBV3-1/TRBV3-2	TRBJ2-7
CASSATGGLLLNTEAFF	TGTGCCAGCAGTGCGACAGGGGGCCTACTTCTGAACACTGAAGCTTTCTTT	TRBD1	NA	TRBV2	TRBJ1-1
CASSAGQGDTEAFF	TGCGCCAGCAGCGCCGGACAGGGGGACACTGAAGCTTTCTTT	TRBD1	NA	TRBV5-1	TRBJ1-1
CAGTSAGRDTQYF	TGTGCCGGTACTAGCGCCGGGAGGGATACGCAGTATTTT	TRBD2	NA	TRBV28	TRBJ2-3
CASSYSLSYNEQFF	TGTGCCAGCAGTTACAGCCTCTCCTACAATGAGCAGTTCTTC	NA	NA	TRBV6-5	TRBJ2-1
CASRPWGSNSYEQYF	TGTGCCAGCAGGCCCTGGGGCAGCAACTCCTACGAGCAGTACTTC	NA	NA	TRBV28	TRBJ2-7
CASKAGESEYEQYF	TGTGCCAGCAAAGCGGGAGAGTCGGAGTACGAGCAGTACTTC	TRBD2	once	TRBV2	TRBJ2-7
CASSWGLAGDVDTGELFF	TGCGCCAGCAGCTGGGGACTAGCGGGAGATGTCGACACCGGGGAGCTGTTTTTT	TRBD2	few	TRBV5-1	TRBJ2-2
CASKNWGLPGANVLTF	TGTGCCAGTAAGAATTGGGGACTGCCTGGGGCCAACGTCCTGACTTTC	NA	NA	TRBV19	TRBJ2-6
CASSSRTVLATNEKLFF	TGTGCCAGCAGTTCTAGGACAGTGCTTGCAACTAATGAAAAACTGTTTTTT	NA	once	TRBV28	TRBJ1-4
CASSFGTYEKLFF	TGTGCCAGCAGTTTCGGGACATATGAAAAACTGTTTTTT	NA	NA	TRBV28	TRBJ1-4
CASSPRGGRGWNEQFF	TGTGCCAGCAGTCCACGTGGCGGGAGAGGATGGAATGAGCAGTTCTTC	TRBD2	NA	TRBV2	TRBJ2-1
CASSLGSLNTEAFF	TGTGCCAGCAGCTTAGGTTCGTTGAACACTGAAGCTTTCTTT	NA	NA	TRBV7-2	TRBJ1-1
CAARGRAKNIQYF	TGTGCCGCCAGGGGCCGAGCCAAAAACATTCAGTACTTC	NA	NA	TRBV19	TRBJ2-4
CATSRERGSSGNTIYF	TGTGCCACCAGCAGAGAAAGAGGCAGCTCTGGAAACACCATATATTTT	NA	NA	TRBV15	TRBJ1-3
CASSLVVSEQYF	TGTGCCAGCAGTTTAGTGGTGAGCGAGCAGTACTTC	NA	NA	TRBV28	TRBJ2-7
CASSKGTGDLPQHF	TGTGCCAGTAGTAAGGGGACAGGGGATCTGCCCCAGCATTTT	TRBD1	NA	TRBV19	TRBJ1-5
CASSFGAGGYNEQFF	TGTGCCAGCAGCTTTGGAGCGGGAGGGTACAATGAGCAGTTCTTC	TRBD2	NA	TRBV7-3	TRBJ2-1
CASSARQDPNTEAFF	TGTGCCAGCAGCGCTAGACAGGACCCGAACACTGAAGCTTTCTTT	NA	NA	TRBV7-6	TRBJ1-1
CASSSGDRPYEQYF	TGTGCCAGCAGTTCCGGGGACAGGCCCTACGAGCAGTACTTC	TRBD1	NA	TRBV28	TRBJ2-7
CASRGPGGSGEKLFF	TGTGCCAGCAGGGGCCCAGGGGGCTCAGGTGAAAAACTGTTTTTT	TRBD1	NA	TRBV25-1	TRBJ1-4
CASSIVHMATGDQPQHF	TGTGCCAGTAGTATAGTGCATATGGCGACAGGGGACCAGCCCCAGCATTTT	TRBD1	NA	TRBV19	TRBJ1-5
CASSLKAGSTDTQYF	TGTGCCAGCAGCTTAAAAGCGGGAAGCACAGATACGCAGTATTTT	TRBD2	NA	TRBV7-3	TRBJ2-3
CATSTSGRARTGELFF	TGTGCCACTTCGACTAGCGGGAGGGCCCGCACCGGGGAGCTGTTTTTT	TRBD2	NA	TRBV24-1	TRBJ2-2
CASSREGFGNQPQHF	TGTGCCAGCAGCCGGGAGGGCTTCGGCAATCAGCCCCAGCATTTT	NA	NA	TRBV28	TRBJ1-5
CASSFGLQREQYF	TGTGCCAGCAGTTTCGGACTTCAGCGGGAGCAGTACTTC	NA	NA	TRBV27	TRBJ2-7
CASSETTSGRVSETQYF	TGTGCCAGCAGCGAAACAACTAGCGGGAGGGTCTCAGAGACCCAGTACTTC	TRBD2	NA	TRBV7-6	TRBJ2-5
CSASRRGKSYEQYF	TGCAGTGCTAGTAGAAGGGGGAAATCCTACGAGCAGTACTTC	NA	few	TRBV20-1	TRBJ2-7
CASSPDRAHSPLHF	TGTGCCAGCTCACCTGACAGGGCCCATTCACCCCTCCACTTT	TRBD1	NA	TRBV18	TRBJ1-6
CASSQDPADPEAFF	TGTGCCAGCAGCCAAGACCCTGCGGATCCTGAAGCTTTCTTT	NA	NA	TRBV14	TRBJ1-1
CASSEGASGNQPQHF	TGTGCCAGCAGCGAGGGGGCTTCTGGCAATCAGCCCCAGCATTTT	TRBD1	NA	TRBV27	TRBJ1-5
CASSLTGPSTDTQYF	TGTGCCAGCAGTCTGACAGGTCCTAGCACAGATACGCAGTATTTT	NA	NA	TRBV25-1	TRBJ2-3
CASSVGTGLDTQYF	TGTGCCAGCAGCGTAGGAACAGGTTTAGATACGCAGTATTTT	NA	NA	TRBV9	TRBJ2-3
CASSFSGSTDTQYF	TGTGCCAGCAGCTTTAGCGGGAGCACAGATACGCAGTATTTT	TRBD2	NA	TRBV7-3	TRBJ2-3
CASSALQAKGGTGELFF	TGTGCCAGCAGTGCCCTACAGGCCAAGGGTGGGACCGGGGAGCTGTTTTTT	NA	NA	TRBV6-1	TRBJ2-2
CATSRDRGQGVINEKLFF	TGTGCCACCAGCAGAGATAGGGGACAGGGCGTCATTAATGAAAAACTGTTTTTT	TRBD1	NA	TRBV15	TRBJ1-4
CSASQSAGGNSPLHF	TGCAGTGCTAGTCAATCGGCAGGAGGGAATTCACCCCTCCACTTT	NA	NA	TRBV20-1	TRBJ1-6
CASRPPGQTNYGYTF	TGTGCCAGTAGACCTCCAGGGCAAACAAACTATGGCTACACCTTC	NA	once	TRBV19	TRBJ1-2
CASSSGLSQPQHF	TGTGCCAGCAGCTCAGGGCTAAGTCAGCCCCAGCATTTT	NA	NA	TRBV3-1/TRBV3-2	TRBJ1-5
CASSAQRGPKETQYF	TGTGCCAGTAGCGCTCAGCGGGGCCCCAAAGAGACCCAGTACTTC	TRBD2	NA	TRBV19	TRBJ2-5
CASSLDRFELAGGPGDEQFF	TGTGCCAGCAGCTTAGATCGGTTCGAACTAGCGGGAGGGCCTGGGGATGAGCAGTTCTTC	TRBD2	NA	TRBV11-3	TRBJ2-1
CASSPGQVTNEQFF	TGTGCCAGCTCACCAGGGCAGGTCACCAATGAGCAGTTCTTC	NA	NA	TRBV18	TRBJ2-1
CASSERQRAATNEKLFF	TGTGCCAGCAGTGAGAGACAGCGAGCCGCAACTAATGAAAAACTGTTTTTT	NA	NA	TRBV2	TRBJ1-4